This T cell receptor (beta chain) is drawn from a study of patients and donors after allogeneic stem cell transplantation. V was cut by 3 bases and J by 2 bases, with 10 bases left in between. The CDR3 runs 14 residues. Looked up from germline, CDR1 is SNHLY and CDR2 is FYNNEI. TCRdb re-analysed the RT-PCR reads in MiXCR, keeping a single row per CDR3 protein. The table has approximately 250,000 distinct CDR3 sequences, approximately 14% seen once. Sequences were obtained from blood, either unsorted or a sorted T cell fraction (not recorded which). The chain couples TRBV2 to TRBJ1-2, with D possibly TRBD1 on 6 matching bases. This receptor was obtained from a human donor who was either an allogeneic HSCT recipient or a stem cell or donor lymphocyte infusion donor (not recorded which). It is not recorded whose cells these are; they may come from a transplant donor. CDR3 DNA sequence: TGTGCCAGCAGTGAGGACAGCCTAAACTATGGCTACACCTTC. Translation: CASSEDSLNYGYTF.